This T cell receptor (beta chain) emerged from a study of Ad26.COV2.S vaccination and SARS-CoV-2 variants. Study findings and constraints: Participants in the vaccine arm had higher spike-specific TCR breadth; placebo recipients had lower.

Produced via immunoSEQ multiplex PCR; TCRdb's table is partial and in-frame only. The repertoire holds 200,000 to 250,000 clones, with around nine tenths as singletons. Note on this clone: Antigen unknown.

V was cut by 5 bases and J by 3 bases, with 14 bases left in between. This CDR3 has 15 amino acids. Per the germline V gene, CDR1 is MDHEN and CDR2 is SYDVKM. Sample treatment: some 20 received Ad26.COV2.S at low or high dose, single or two shots; about 5 received placebo; per-sample allocation not given. It was on day 63 after the first vaccine or placebo injection that samples were taken. Sequences were derived from peripheral blood, sampled in a trial of Ad26.COV2.S vaccine versus placebo. The V gene is TRBV28, the J gene TRBJ1-5; D is ambiguous. The TCR sequence derives from a person aged 18-60 years who received the Ad26.COV2.S COVID-19 vaccine or a placebo. DNA for the CDR3: TGTGCCAGCAGTCCGGTGTCAGTCCTCAATCAGCCCCAGCATTTT. Protein sequence: CASSPVSVLNQPQHF.